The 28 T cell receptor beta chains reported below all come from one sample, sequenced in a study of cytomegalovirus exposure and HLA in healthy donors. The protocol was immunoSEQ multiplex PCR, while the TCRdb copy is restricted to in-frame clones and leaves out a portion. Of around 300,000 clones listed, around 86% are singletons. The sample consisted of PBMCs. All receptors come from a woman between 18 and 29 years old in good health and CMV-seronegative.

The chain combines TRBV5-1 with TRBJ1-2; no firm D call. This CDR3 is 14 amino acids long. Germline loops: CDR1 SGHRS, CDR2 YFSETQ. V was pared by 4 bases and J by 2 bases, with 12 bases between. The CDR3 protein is CASSLGWENYGYTF. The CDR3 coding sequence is TGCGCCAGCAGCCTGGGTTGGGAGAACTATGGCTACACCTTC. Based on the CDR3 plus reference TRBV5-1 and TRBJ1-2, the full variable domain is KAGVTQTPRYLIKTRGQQVTLSCSPISGHRSVSWYQQTPGQGLQFLFEYFSETQRNKGNFPGRFSGRQFSNSRSEMNVSTLELGDSALYLCASSLGWENYGYTFGSGTRLTVV.

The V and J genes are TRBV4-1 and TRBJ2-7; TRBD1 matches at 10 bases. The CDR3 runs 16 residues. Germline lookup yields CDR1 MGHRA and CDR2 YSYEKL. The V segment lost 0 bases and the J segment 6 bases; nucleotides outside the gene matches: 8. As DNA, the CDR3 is TGCGCCAGCAGCCAAGATCAATGGGACAGGGGTCCCGAGCAGTACTTC. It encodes CASSQDQWDRGPEQYF.

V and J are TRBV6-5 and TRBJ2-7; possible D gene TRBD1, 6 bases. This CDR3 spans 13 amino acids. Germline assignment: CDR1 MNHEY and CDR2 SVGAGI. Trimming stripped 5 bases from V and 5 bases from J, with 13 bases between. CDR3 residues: CASSRDRSHEQYF. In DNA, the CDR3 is TGTGCCAGCAGTCGTGACAGGTCTCACGAGCAGTACTTC.

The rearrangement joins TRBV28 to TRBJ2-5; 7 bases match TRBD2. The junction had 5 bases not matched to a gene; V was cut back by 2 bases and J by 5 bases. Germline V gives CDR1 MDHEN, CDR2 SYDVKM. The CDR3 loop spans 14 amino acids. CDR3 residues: CASSLRRGWETQYF. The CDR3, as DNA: TGTGCCAGCAGTTTACGGCGGGGGTGGGAGACCCAGTACTTC.

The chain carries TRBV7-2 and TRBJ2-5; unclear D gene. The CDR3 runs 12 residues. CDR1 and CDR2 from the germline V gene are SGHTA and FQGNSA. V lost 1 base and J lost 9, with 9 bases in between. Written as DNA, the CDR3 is TGTGCCAGCAGCTTAGAACGAGTGGCCCAGTACTTC. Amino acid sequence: CASSLERVAQYF.

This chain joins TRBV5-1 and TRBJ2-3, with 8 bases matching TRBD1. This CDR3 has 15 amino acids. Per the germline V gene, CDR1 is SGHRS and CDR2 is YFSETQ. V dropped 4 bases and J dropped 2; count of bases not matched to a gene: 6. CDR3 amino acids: CASSVNRGTTDTQYF. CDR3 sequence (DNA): TGCGCCAGCAGCGTTAACAGGGGGACCACAGATACGCAGTATTTT.

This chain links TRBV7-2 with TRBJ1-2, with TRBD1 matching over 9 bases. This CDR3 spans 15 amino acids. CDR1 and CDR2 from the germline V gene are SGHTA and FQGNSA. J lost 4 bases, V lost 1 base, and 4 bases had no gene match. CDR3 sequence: CASSLGGQGFYGYTF. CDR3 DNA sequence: TGTGCCAGCAGCTTAGGGGGACAGGGTTTCTATGGCTACACCTTC.

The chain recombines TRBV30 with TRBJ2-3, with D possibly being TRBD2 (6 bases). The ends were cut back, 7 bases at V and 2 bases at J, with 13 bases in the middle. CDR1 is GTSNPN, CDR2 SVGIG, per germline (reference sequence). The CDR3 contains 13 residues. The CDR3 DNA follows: TGTGCCTTTAGCGGAGCCCTCACAGATACGCAGTATTTT. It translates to CAFSGALTDTQYF. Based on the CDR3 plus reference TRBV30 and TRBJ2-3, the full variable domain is SQTIHQWPATLVQPVGSPLSLECTVEGTSNPNLYWYRQAAGRGLQLLFYSVGIGQISSEVPQNLSASRPQDRQFILSSKKLLLSDSGFYLCAFSGALTDTQYFGPGTRLTVL.

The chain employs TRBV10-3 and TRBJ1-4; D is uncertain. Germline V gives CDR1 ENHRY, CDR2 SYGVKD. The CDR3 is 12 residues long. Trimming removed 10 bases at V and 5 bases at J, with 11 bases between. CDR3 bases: TGTGCCACCTCGGCGGGGAATGAAAAACTGTTTTTT. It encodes CATSAGNEKLFF.

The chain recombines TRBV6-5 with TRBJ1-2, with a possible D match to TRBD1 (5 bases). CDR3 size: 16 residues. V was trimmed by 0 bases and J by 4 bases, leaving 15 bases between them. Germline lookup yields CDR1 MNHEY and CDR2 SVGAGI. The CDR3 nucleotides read TGTGCCAGCAGTTACTCGATGGGGGAGGTGGGCTATGGCTACACCTTC. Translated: CASSYSMGEVGYGYTF.

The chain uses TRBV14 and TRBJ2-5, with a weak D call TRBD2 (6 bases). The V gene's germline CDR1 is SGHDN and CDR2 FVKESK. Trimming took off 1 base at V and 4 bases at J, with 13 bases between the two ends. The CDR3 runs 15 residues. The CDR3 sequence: CASSQVGGMGETQYF. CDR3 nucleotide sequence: TGTGCCAGCAGCCAAGTGGGGGGAATGGGAGAGACCCAGTACTTC.

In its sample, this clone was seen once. The chain's CDR3 is CASSLSAGAGGNTIYF. The CDR3 bases are TGTGCCAGCAGTTTATCTGCAGGGGCAGGCGGAAACACCATATATTTT. The chain joins TRBV27 to TRBJ1-3; D is perhaps TRBD1 (6 bases). Germline CDR1 and CDR2: MNHEY and SMNVEV (reference sequence). Between the trimmed V and J ends, which lost 0 bases and 4 bases, there was a span of 13 bases. This CDR3 comprises 16 residues.

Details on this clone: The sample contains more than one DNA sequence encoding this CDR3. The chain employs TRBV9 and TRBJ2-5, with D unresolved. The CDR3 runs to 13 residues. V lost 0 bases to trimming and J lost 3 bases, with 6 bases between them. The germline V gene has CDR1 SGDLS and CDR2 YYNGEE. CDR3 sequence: CASSVGAEETQYF. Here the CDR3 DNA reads TGTGCCAGCAGCGTAGGGGCAGAAGAGACCCAGTACTTC.

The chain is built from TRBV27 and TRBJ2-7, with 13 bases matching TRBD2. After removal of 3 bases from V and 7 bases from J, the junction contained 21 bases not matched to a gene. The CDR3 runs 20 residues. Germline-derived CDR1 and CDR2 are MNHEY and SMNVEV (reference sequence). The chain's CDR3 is CASSFKGRGLAGLSNGEQYF. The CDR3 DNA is TGTGCCAGCAGTTTTAAGGGAAGGGGACTAGCGGGACTCTCAAATGGGGAGCAGTACTTC.

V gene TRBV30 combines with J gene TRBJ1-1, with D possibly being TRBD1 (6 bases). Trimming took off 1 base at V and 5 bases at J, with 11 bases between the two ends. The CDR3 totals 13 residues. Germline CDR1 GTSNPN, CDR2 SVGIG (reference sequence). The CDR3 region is CAWSEGGLTEAFF. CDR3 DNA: TGTGCCTGGAGTGAGGGGGGGCTAACTGAAGCTTTCTTT.

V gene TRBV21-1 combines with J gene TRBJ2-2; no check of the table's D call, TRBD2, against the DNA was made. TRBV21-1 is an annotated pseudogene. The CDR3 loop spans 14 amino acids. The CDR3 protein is CASSKPSNTGELFF. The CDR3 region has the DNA TGTGCCAGCAGCAAACCGTCGAACACCGGGGAGCTGTTTTTT.

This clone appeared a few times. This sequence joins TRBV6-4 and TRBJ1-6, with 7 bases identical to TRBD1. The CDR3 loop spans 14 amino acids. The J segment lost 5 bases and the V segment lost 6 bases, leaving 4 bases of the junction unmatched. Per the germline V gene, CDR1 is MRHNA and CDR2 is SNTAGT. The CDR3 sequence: CASRGDRDNSPLHF. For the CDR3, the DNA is TGTGCCAGCAGGGGGGACAGAGATAATTCACCCCTCCACTTT.

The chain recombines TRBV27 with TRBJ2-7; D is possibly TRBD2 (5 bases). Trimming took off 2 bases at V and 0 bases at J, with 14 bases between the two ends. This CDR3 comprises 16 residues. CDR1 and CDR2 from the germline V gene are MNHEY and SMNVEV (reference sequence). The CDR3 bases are TGTGCCAGCAGTTTAGGCCCAACTGGGAGCTCCTACGAGCAGTACTTC. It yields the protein CASSLGPTGSSYEQYF.

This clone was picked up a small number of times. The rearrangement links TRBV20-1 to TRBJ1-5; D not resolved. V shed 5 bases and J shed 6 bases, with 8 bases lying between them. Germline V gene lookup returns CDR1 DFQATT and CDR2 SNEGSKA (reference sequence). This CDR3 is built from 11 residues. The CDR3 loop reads CSARFSQPQHF. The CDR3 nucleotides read TGCAGTGCTCGATTCAGTCAGCCCCAGCATTTT.

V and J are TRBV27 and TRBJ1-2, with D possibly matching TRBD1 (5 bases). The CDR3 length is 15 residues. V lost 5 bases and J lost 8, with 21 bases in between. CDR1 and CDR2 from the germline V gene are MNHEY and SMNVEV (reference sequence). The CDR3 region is CASSNGHSNSPGYTF. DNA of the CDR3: TGTGCCAGCAGTAACGGACACTCAAACTCCCCCGGCTACACCTTC.

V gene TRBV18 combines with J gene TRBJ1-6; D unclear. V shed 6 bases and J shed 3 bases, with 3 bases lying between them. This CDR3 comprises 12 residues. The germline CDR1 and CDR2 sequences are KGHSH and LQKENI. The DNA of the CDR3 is TGTGCCAGCTCCGTCTATAATTCACCCCTCCACTTT. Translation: CASSVYNSPLHF.

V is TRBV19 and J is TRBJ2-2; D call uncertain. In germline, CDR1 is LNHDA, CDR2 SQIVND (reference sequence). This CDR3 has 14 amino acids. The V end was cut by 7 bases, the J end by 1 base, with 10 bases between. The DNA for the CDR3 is TGTGCCAGTACCCCAACTTTGAACACCGGGGAGCTGTTTTTT. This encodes CASTPTLNTGELFF.

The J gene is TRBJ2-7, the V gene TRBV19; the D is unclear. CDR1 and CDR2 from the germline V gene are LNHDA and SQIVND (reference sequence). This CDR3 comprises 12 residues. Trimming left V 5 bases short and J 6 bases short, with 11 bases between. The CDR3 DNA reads TGTGCCAGTAGTGTGACTTATGGCGAGCAGTACTTC. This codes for CASSVTYGEQYF.

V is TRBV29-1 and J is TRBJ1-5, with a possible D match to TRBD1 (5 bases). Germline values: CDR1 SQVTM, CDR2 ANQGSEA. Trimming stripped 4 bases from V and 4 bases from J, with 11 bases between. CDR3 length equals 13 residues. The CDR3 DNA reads TGCAGCGTTGGGGGCCAGGGAAATCAGCCCCAGCATTTT. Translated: CSVGGQGNQPQHF.

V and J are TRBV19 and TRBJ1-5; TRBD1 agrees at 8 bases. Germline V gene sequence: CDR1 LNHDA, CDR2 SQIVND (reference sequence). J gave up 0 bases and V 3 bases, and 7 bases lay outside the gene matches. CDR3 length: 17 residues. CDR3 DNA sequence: TGTGCCAGTAGTATCGGACAGGGCCTTCTTAGCAATCAGCCCCAGCATTTT. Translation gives CASSIGQGLLSNQPQHF.

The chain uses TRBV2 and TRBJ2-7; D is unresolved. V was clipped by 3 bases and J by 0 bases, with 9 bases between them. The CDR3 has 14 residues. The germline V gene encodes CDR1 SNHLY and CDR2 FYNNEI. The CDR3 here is CASSDLAGSYEQYF. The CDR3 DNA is TGTGCCAGCAGTGATTTGGCAGGCTCCTACGAGCAGTACTTC. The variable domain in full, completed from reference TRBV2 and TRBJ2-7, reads EPEVTQTPSHQVTQMGQEVILRCVPISNHLYFYWYRQILGQKVEFLVSFYNNEISEKSEIFDDQFSVERPDGSNFTLKIRSTKLEDSAMYFCASSDLAGSYEQYFGPGTRLTVT.

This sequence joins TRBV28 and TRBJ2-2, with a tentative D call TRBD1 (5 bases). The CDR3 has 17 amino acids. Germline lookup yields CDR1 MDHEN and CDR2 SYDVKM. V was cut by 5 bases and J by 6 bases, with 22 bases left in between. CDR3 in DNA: TGTGCCAGCAGTCCTACCCTCGACAGCGTGGAACCCGGGGAGCTGTTTTTT. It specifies CASSPTLDSVEPGELFF.

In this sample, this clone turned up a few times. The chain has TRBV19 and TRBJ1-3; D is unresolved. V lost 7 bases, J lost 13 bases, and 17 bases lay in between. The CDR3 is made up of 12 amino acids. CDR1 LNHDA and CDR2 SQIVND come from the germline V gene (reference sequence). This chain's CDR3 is CASTSLETGIYF. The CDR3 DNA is TGTGCCAGTACCTCCCTGGAAACCGGGATATATTTT. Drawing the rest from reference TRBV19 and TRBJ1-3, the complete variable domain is DGGITQSPKYLFRKEGQNVTLSCEQNLNHDAMYWYRQDPGQGLRLIYYSQIVNDFQKGDIAEGYSVSREKKESFPLTVTSAQKNPTAFYLCASTSLETGIYFGEGSWLTVV.